This T cell receptor (beta chain) is drawn from a study of cytomegalovirus exposure and HLA in healthy donors. Study-wide results and caveats: In a later analysis, first-cohort TCR clusters were found to tend to co-occur in the 130 or so validation repertoires. Cytomegalovirus-associated status was assigned to about 180 TCR beta chains.

The validation cohort, a group of under 150 subjects, included the donors and was separate from the roughly 670-subject first cohort. Assay: immunoSEQ multiplex PCR; the TCRdb copy retains only in-frame clones and omits some. The repertoire has some 160,000 clones, 88% of them found once; the top ten carry almost 3%. A note on this clone: Its antigen is as yet unknown.

Trimming at V came to 0 bases and at J to 5 bases, leaving 8 bases not matched to a gene. The germline gives CDR1 PRHDT, CDR2 FYEKMQ (reference sequence). The CDR3 has 17 residues. The source material was PBMCs. The source of this sequence is a man in his late teens or twenties in good health and CMV-seronegative. This chain connects TRBV13 to TRBJ2-1; 9 nucleotides agree with TRBD2. CDR3 amino acids: CASSLGSLAGKHNEQFF. The CDR3 DNA follows: TGTGCCAGCAGCTTAGGGAGCCTAGCGGGGAAGCACAATGAGCAGTTCTTC.